The 7 T cell receptor beta chains below were found in one sample sequenced in a study of control samples from healthy donors and cancer patients. Clones were read by immunoSEQ multiplex PCR, and TCRdb kept only the in-frame ones, dropping some. The sample holds about 130,000 clones, 91% seen once. Sequenced sample: blood. The receptor source for this set is a man aged 18 to 29 in good health.

With respect to this clone: At the DNA level, this CDR3 is encoded by other sequences in the same sample as well. This chain joins TRBV3-1 (or the pseudogene TRBV3-2) and TRBJ1-2, with D maybe TRBD1 (5 bases). Germline values: CDR1 LGHDT, CDR2 YNNKEL (reference sequence). Trimming removed 0 bases from V and 4 bases from J, with 9 bases in between. This CDR3 comprises 14 residues. CDR3 in DNA: TGTGCCAGCAGCCAAGAGGGGCGCGGCTATGGCTACACCTTC. Encoded protein: CASSQEGRGYGYTF.

The chain recombines TRBV10-1 with TRBJ2-1, with 8 positions matching TRBD2. Germline loops: CDR1 WNHNN, CDR2 SYGVQD (reference sequence). The CDR3 extends over 15 amino acids. Trimming cost V 8 bases and J 5 bases; bases outside gene matches: 11. The CDR3 spells CASESGGRGHNEQFF. For the CDR3, the DNA is TGCGCCAGCGAAAGCGGGGGTAGAGGGCACAATGAGCAGTTCTTC.

V is TRBV5-1 and J is TRBJ1-5; D unclear. V gave up 2 bases and J gave up 3 bases, with 6 bases separating them. Germline-derived CDR1 and CDR2 are SGHRS and YFSETQ. The CDR3 sequence is 13 residues long. CDR3 sequence: CASSFDINQPQHF. The CDR3 DNA reads as TGCGCCAGCAGCTTTGACATCAATCAGCCCCAGCATTTT.

The V call is TRBV25-1, the J call TRBJ1-1, with a tentative D call TRBD1 (6 bases). Looked up from germline, CDR1 is MGHDK and CDR2 is SYGVNS. The CDR3 extends over 13 amino acids. Trimming removed 6 bases at V and 4 bases at J, with 12 bases between. CDR3 coding DNA: TGTGCCAGCAGCTCCTTCAGGGGCACTGAAGCTTTCTTT. It codes for CASSSFRGTEAFF. Full variable domain (outside the CDR3, taken from reference TRBV25-1 and TRBJ1-1): EADIYQTPRYLVIGTGKKITLECSQTMGHDKMYWYQQDPGMELHLIHYSYGVNSTEKGDLSSESTVSRIRTEHFPLTLESARPSHTSQYLCASSSFRGTEAFFGQGTRLTVV.

The CDR3 protein is CASADGADSNQPQHF. The CDR3 coding sequence is TGTGCCAGCGCCGACGGGGCAGATAGCAATCAGCCCCAGCATTTT. This chain links TRBV6-6 with TRBJ1-5; D is perhaps TRBD1 (5 bases). CDR1 is MNHNY and CDR2 is SVGAGI in the germline V gene (reference sequence). The CDR3 contains 15 residues. V shed 8 bases and J shed 0 bases, with 14 bases lying between them.

The rearrangement joins TRBV25-1 to TRBJ1-1; 8 bases are shared with TRBD1. This CDR3 contains 15 residues. The V segment lost 0 bases and the J segment 8 bases; nucleotides outside the gene matches: 8. Germline values: CDR1 MGHDK, CDR2 SYGVNS. DNA for the CDR3: TGTGCCAGCAGTGAATATACCCCGGGACAGGAGGAAGCTTTCTTT. Translated, it gives CASSEYTPGQEEAFF.

The chain uses TRBV7-6 and TRBJ1-6, with a possible D match to TRBD1 (6 bases). The V end was cut by 5 bases, the J end by 9 bases, with 20 bases between. The CDR3 length is 16 residues. CDR1 SGHVS and CDR2 FNYEAQ come from the germline V gene. The CDR3 loop is CASSLRGGIGISPLHF. The CDR3 DNA reads as TGTGCCAGCAGCCTCAGGGGAGGCATTGGAATTTCACCCCTCCACTTT.